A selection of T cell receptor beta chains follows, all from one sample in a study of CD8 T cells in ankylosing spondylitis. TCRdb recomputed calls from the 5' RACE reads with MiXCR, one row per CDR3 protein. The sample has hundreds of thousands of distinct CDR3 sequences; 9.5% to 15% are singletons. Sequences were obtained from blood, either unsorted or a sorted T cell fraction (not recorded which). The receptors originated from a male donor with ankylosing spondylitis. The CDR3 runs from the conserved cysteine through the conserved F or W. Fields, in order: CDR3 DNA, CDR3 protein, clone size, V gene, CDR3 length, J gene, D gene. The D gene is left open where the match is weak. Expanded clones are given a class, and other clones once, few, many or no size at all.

CDR3nt: TGTGCCAGCAGCTTATCCTCCAGGGCCACTGAAGCTTTCTTT
CDR3aa: CASSLSSRATEAFF
abundance: NA
v_gene: TRBV11-2
len: 14
j_gene: TRBJ1-1
d_gene: NA

CDR3nt: TGTGCCAGCAGTTTCCGTCGGGGTGGCTACACCTTC
CDR3aa: CASSFRRGGYTF
abundance: NA
v_gene: TRBV6-5
len: 12
j_gene: TRBJ1-2
d_gene: NA

CDR3nt: TGCAGTGCCGCCCCTAGCGGAGAGATTTACAATGAGCAGTTCTTC
CDR3aa: CSAAPSGEIYNEQFF
abundance: many
v_gene: TRBV20-1
len: 15
j_gene: TRBJ2-1
d_gene: TRBD2

CDR3nt: TGTGCCAGCAGACCCCGGGCTAGCGAGTACAATGAGCAGTTCTTC
CDR3aa: CASRPRASEYNEQFF
abundance: NA
v_gene: TRBV9
len: 15
j_gene: TRBJ2-1
d_gene: NA

CDR3nt: TGCAGCGTTACGGGACAGGGGCTGGGAGGCTACACCTTC
CDR3aa: CSVTGQGLGGYTF
abundance: NA
v_gene: TRBV29-1
len: 13
j_gene: TRBJ1-2
d_gene: TRBD1

CDR3nt: TGTGCCACCAGCGCTAGGGGTAATAATTCACCCCTCCACTTT
CDR3aa: CATSARGNNSPLHF
abundance: few
v_gene: TRBV15
len: 14
j_gene: TRBJ1-6
d_gene: NA

CDR3nt: TGTGCCAGCAGCCTAGCATTATGGCTCGAGACCCAGTACTTC
CDR3aa: CASSLALWLETQYF
abundance: NA
v_gene: TRBV12-3/TRBV12-4
len: 14
j_gene: TRBJ2-5
d_gene: NA

CDR3nt: TGTGCCAGCAGCCCCGGTCGGGGTAGGGGGAACACTGAAGCTTTCTTT
CDR3aa: CASSPGRGRGNTEAFF
abundance: NA
v_gene: TRBV3-1
len: 16
j_gene: TRBJ1-1
d_gene: NA

CDR3nt: TGTGCCAGCAGCCGAATAGCGGGGAAATACAATGAGCAGTTCTTC
CDR3aa: CASSRIAGKYNEQFF
abundance: NA
v_gene: TRBV6-2/TRBV6-3
len: 15
j_gene: TRBJ2-1
d_gene: TRBD2

CDR3nt: TGTGCCAGCAGCTTAGGCGCAGGGATGGGAGAAGCTTTCTTT
CDR3aa: CASSLGAGMGEAFF
abundance: NA
v_gene: TRBV7-9
len: 14
j_gene: TRBJ1-1
d_gene: NA

CDR3nt: TGCGCCACCGTGTGGGGAGCGGGAGGGCCCAATGAGCAGTTCTTC
CDR3aa: CATVWGAGGPNEQFF
abundance: NA
v_gene: TRBV10-2
len: 15
j_gene: TRBJ2-1
d_gene: TRBD2

CDR3nt: TGTGCCATCAGTGAGTCGTCTAGCGGGGGAGAGACCCAGTACTTC
CDR3aa: CAISESSSGGETQYF
abundance: many
v_gene: TRBV10-3
len: 15
j_gene: TRBJ2-5
d_gene: TRBD2

CDR3nt: TGTGCCACCAGCAGACTCTCCTGGGGAGAGCAGTACTTC
CDR3aa: CATSRLSWGEQYF
abundance: few
v_gene: TRBV15
len: 13
j_gene: TRBJ2-7
d_gene: NA

CDR3nt: TGCAGCGTTGATGGCGGGGGAGGGGAAAAACTGTTTTTT
CDR3aa: CSVDGGGGEKLFF
abundance: NA
v_gene: TRBV29-1
len: 13
j_gene: TRBJ1-4
d_gene: NA

CDR3nt: TGCAGTGCTAGAGATAGCGGGAGGGATCACTGGGAGCAGTTCTTC
CDR3aa: CSARDSGRDHWEQFF
abundance: NA
v_gene: TRBV20-1
len: 15
j_gene: TRBJ2-1
d_gene: TRBD2

CDR3nt: TGTGCCAGCAGACAGCGTCAGAACCCTAATTCACCCCTCCACTTT
CDR3aa: CASRQRQNPNSPLHF
abundance: NA
v_gene: TRBV7-6
len: 15
j_gene: TRBJ1-6
d_gene: NA

CDR3nt: TGCGCCAGCAGCTGGTACCGGGACAGGGCCTACAATGAGCAGTTCTTC
CDR3aa: CASSWYRDRAYNEQFF
abundance: many
v_gene: TRBV5-1
len: 16
j_gene: TRBJ2-1
d_gene: TRBD1